These 13 T cell receptor beta chains were all obtained from the same sample, sequenced in a study of OX40 agonist ivuxolimab in advanced cancers. The protocol was immunoSEQ multiplex PCR, while the TCRdb copy is restricted to in-frame clones and leaves out a portion. The sample records tens of thousands of clones, about 93% being singletons. This specimen consisted of CD4+ or CD8+ T cells sorted from blood, obtained in a trial of the OX40 agonist ivuxolimab. The receptors were sampled from an adult with an advanced solid tumor such as melanoma, head and neck, liver or kidney cancer.

The chain has TRBV2 and TRBJ2-1; D is undetermined. V lost 5 bases and J lost 5, with 7 bases in between. The CDR3 consists of 12 residues. Per the germline V gene, CDR1 is SNHLY and CDR2 is FYNNEI. Written as DNA, the CDR3 is TGTGCCAGCAGTACTGACAACAATGAGCAGTTCTTC. Encoded protein: CASSTDNNEQFF.

This chain joins TRBV2 and TRBJ1-5; D not resolved. The CDR3 spans 13 residues. Per the germline V gene, CDR1 is SNHLY and CDR2 is FYNNEI. The V gene lost 3 bases and the J gene lost 4 bases, with 7 bases spanning the gap. This chain's CDR3 is CASSDSSNQPQHF. In nucleotides, the CDR3 is TGTGCCAGCAGTGATAGTAGTAATCAGCCCCAGCATTTT.

The CDR3 DNA reads TGCAGCGTTGGGAGGGTTACTGAAGCTTTCTTT. The encoded protein is CSVGRVTEAFF. The rearrangement joins TRBV29-1 to TRBJ1-1, with D unclear. V gave up 4 bases and J gave up 5 bases, with 8 bases separating them. The CDR3 length is 11 residues. Germline lookup yields CDR1 SQVTM and CDR2 ANQGSEA. Full variable domain (remainder filled in from reference TRBV29-1 and TRBJ1-1): SAVISQKPSRDICQRGTSLTIQCQVDSQVTMMFWYRQQPGQSLTLIATANQGSEATYESGFVIDKFPISRPNLTFSTLTVSNMSPEDSSIYLCSVGRVTEAFFGQGTRLTVV.

The chain combines TRBV7-2 with TRBJ1-4; TRBD1 aligns across 7 bases. The CDR3 has 16 amino acids. The V segment lost 5 bases and the J segment 8 bases; nucleotides outside the gene matches: 14. CDR1 and CDR2 (germline): SGHTA, FQGNSA. The CDR3: CASSTRLQGTGEKLFF. The CDR3 bases are TGTGCCAGCAGCACAAGGTTACAGGGGACGGGGGAAAAACTGTTTTTT.

V usage is TRBV12-2 and J usage is TRBJ2-2; the table's D call, TRBD2, has no DNA check behind it. TRBV12-2 constitutes a pseudogene. This CDR3 contains 17 residues. The CDR3 loop is CASRFAYLAGNTGELFF. CDR3 nucleotide sequence: TGTGCAAGTCGCTTTGCGTATTTAGCGGGCAACACCGGGGAGCTGTTTTTT.

The chain is built from TRBV4-2 and TRBJ2-5, with 8 bases aligning to TRBD2. CDR1 is LGHNA and CDR2 is YNFKEQ in the germline V gene. The CDR3 spans 16 residues. Trimming removed 1 base from V and 0 bases from J; junction bases left unmatched: 4. CDR3 region: CASSQGLAGNQETQYF. As DNA, the CDR3 is TGTGCCAGCAGCCAAGGGTTAGCGGGGAACCAAGAGACCCAGTACTTC.

This chain uses TRBV5-8 with TRBJ1-4, with D unclear. The V gene lost 0 bases and the J gene lost 7 bases, with 7 bases spanning the gap. Germline assignment: CDR1 SGHTS and CDR2 YDEGEE. The CDR3 runs 13 residues. The CDR3 reads CASSLAPPEKLFF. CDR3 in DNA: TGTGCCAGCAGCTTGGCGCCACCTGAAAAACTGTTTTTT.

This clone was seen only a few times. V usage is TRBV7-9 and J usage is TRBJ1-1; 8 nucleotides line up with TRBD1. Germline V gene lookup returns CDR1 SEHNR and CDR2 FQNEAQ (reference sequence). The CDR3 extends over 14 amino acids. The ends lost 2 bases at V and 7 bases at J; junction bases unmatched: 6. Here the CDR3 DNA reads TGTGCCAGCAGCTTAAAGGGACAGGAGGATGAAGCTTTCTTT. It yields the protein CASSLKGQEDEAFF.

This chain uses TRBV7-6 with TRBJ1-2; no reliable D call. CDR3 length equals 15 residues. Germline V gene lookup returns CDR1 SGHVS and CDR2 FNYEAQ. The germline V and J ends were trimmed by 5 bases and 6 bases, with 19 bases remaining between them. The CDR3 spells CASSPSTVPGDGYTF. CDR3 in DNA: TGTGCCAGCAGCCCTAGCACGGTCCCAGGAGATGGCTACACCTTC.

This chain connects TRBV25-1 to TRBJ2-1; perhaps TRBD1 as D (5 bases). This CDR3 is 11 amino acids long. Germline lookup yields CDR1 MGHDK and CDR2 SYGVNS. V was cut by 7 bases and J by 10 bases, with 11 bases left in between. CDR3 sequence reads: CASTQGWEQFF. CDR3 DNA: TGTGCCAGCACGCAGGGTTGGGAGCAGTTCTTC.

This clone has only a few counts. The CDR3 here is CAWSVRGDQPQHF. The CDR3, as DNA: TGTGCCTGGAGTGTAAGAGGGGATCAGCCCCAGCATTTT. The rearrangement links TRBV30 to TRBJ1-5; D perhaps matches TRBD1 (5 bases). The CDR3 is made up of 13 amino acids. With 0 bases removed from V and 5 bases from J, the gap between germline ends came to 8 bases. In germline, CDR1 is GTSNPN, CDR2 SVGIG (reference sequence).

The chain links TRBV18 to TRBJ2-1, with D unresolved. CDR1 KGHSH and CDR2 LQKENI come from the germline V gene. This CDR3 is built from 11 residues. V was pared by 6 bases and J by 8 bases, with 8 bases between. Here the CDR3 reads CASSPRDEQFF. In DNA form, the CDR3 reads TGTGCCAGCTCTCCCCGGGATGAGCAGTTCTTC. The complete variable domain, with remaining parts taken from reference TRBV18 and TRBJ2-1, reads NAGVMQNPRHLVRRRGQEARLRCSPMKGHSHVYWYRQLPEEGLKFMVYLQKENIIDESGMPKERFSAEFPKEGPSILRIQQVVRGDSAAYFCASSPRDEQFFGPGTRLTVL.

The V call is TRBV6-6, the J call TRBJ2-7; D possibly uses TRBD1 or TRBD2 (5 bases each). The CDR3 has 12 residues. CDR1 and CDR2 (germline): MNHNY, SVGAGI (reference sequence). V lost 5 bases and J 11 bases, leaving 16 bases between the germline ends. In DNA form, the CDR3 reads TGTGCCAGCAGTGGGACCACCCCGGAGGAGTACTTC. Amino acids: CASSGTTPEEYF.